These 24 T cell receptor beta chains came from one sample sequenced in a study of T cell responses to AZD1222 COVID-19 vaccine. Some clones are missing from TCRdb's copy, which holds only in-frame ones; the method was immunoSEQ multiplex PCR. The table shows 100,000 to 150,000 clones, with about 79% occurring only once. Source: peripheral blood, taken 28 days after the second AZD1222 dose. Receptors originate from an adult who received the AZD1222 COVID-19 vaccine.

The genes are TRBV7-2 and TRBJ2-1; 7 bases agree with TRBD1. After removal of 4 bases from V and 3 bases from J, the junction contained 12 bases not matched to a gene. The CDR3 length is 17 residues. Germline V gives CDR1 SGHTA, CDR2 FQGNSA. DNA for the CDR3: TGTGCCAGCAGCTCGATCCGAGGGACAGACTACTACAATGAGCAGTTCTTC. Translation: CASSSIRGTDYYNEQFF.

This sequence joins TRBV18 and TRBJ1-5; tentatively, D is TRBD1 (5 bases). The V gene's germline CDR1 is KGHSH and CDR2 LQKENI. The CDR3 covers 14 residues. V lost 3 bases, J lost 4 bases, and 10 bases lay in between. This CDR3 reads CASSPQGPNQPQHF. CDR3 in DNA: TGTGCCAGCTCACCCCAGGGCCCTAATCAGCCCCAGCATTTT.

The rearrangement uses TRBV6-1 and TRBJ1-3; no firm D call. Trimming pared 3 bases from V and 0 bases from J, leaving 6 bases between. Germline V gene data show CDR1 as MNHNS and CDR2 as SASEGT. This CDR3 contains 14 residues. Here the CDR3 reads CASSDRLSGNTIYF. In nucleotides, the CDR3 is TGTGCCAGCAGTGACAGGCTCTCTGGAAACACCATATATTTT.

The gene calls are TRBV28 and TRBJ2-3; 8 bases fit TRBD2. The CDR3 is 16 amino acids. The ends lost 6 bases at V and 2 bases at J; junction bases unmatched: 10. Germline V lookup: CDR1 MDHEN, CDR2 SYDVKM. The CDR3 region has the DNA TGTGCCAGCAGCCCGGCCGGGACTAGGGTCACAGATACGCAGTATTTT. Protein product: CASSPAGTRVTDTQYF. The whole variable domain, filled in from reference TRBV28 and TRBJ2-3, reads DVKVTQSSRYLVKRTGEKVFLECVQDMDHENMFWYRQDPGLGLRLIYFSYDVKMKEKGDIPEGYSVSREKKERFSLILESASTNQTSMYLCASSPAGTRVTDTQYFGPGTRLTVL.

This clone was found once. CDR3 DNA: TGTGCCAGCAGGGATGACAGATCCTACGAGCAGTACTTC. Its translation is CASRDDRSYEQYF. V usage is TRBV12-3 or TRBV12-4 and J usage is TRBJ2-7; the D gene is possibly TRBD1 (5 bases). V was trimmed by 6 bases and J by 1 base, leaving 10 bases between them. This CDR3 spans 13 amino acids.

The chain carries TRBV5-1 and TRBJ1-2, with a possible D match to TRBD1 (6 bases). The germline V gene encodes CDR1 SGHRS and CDR2 YFSETQ. This CDR3 contains 13 residues. The ends were cut back, 4 bases at V and 5 bases at J, with 12 bases in the middle. The CDR3 DNA follows: TGCGCCAGCAGCCTAGGACAGCTGTATGGCTACACCTTC. The encoded protein is CASSLGQLYGYTF.

The rearrangement joins TRBV12-3 or TRBV12-4 to TRBJ1-2; D gene ambiguous. The CDR3 extends over 12 amino acids. Between the trimmed V and J ends, which lost 0 bases and 8 bases, there was a span of 7 bases. CDR3 coding DNA: TGTGCCAGCAGTTTAGCTTCGGGGGGCTACACCTTC. Its translation is CASSLASGGYTF.

This chain connects TRBV6-5 to TRBJ2-5; 10 nucleotides align to TRBD2. J was trimmed by 2 bases and V by 7 bases; bases with no gene match: 1. The CDR3 contains 13 residues. The germline V gene has CDR1 MNHEY and CDR2 SVGAGI. CDR3 residues: CASTSGGQETQYF. CDR3 coding DNA: TGTGCCAGCACTAGCGGGGGACAAGAGACCCAGTACTTC.

The chain recombines TRBV28 with TRBJ1-2; no reliable D call. The CDR3 spans 11 residues. V was trimmed by 3 bases and J by 6 bases, leaving 5 bases between them. CDR1 is MDHEN, CDR2 SYDVKM, per germline. The DNA of the CDR3 is TGTGCCAGCAGTTTTTCCGATGGCTACACCTTC. It specifies CASSFSDGYTF.

This clone was seen a handful of times. The chain links TRBV7-9 to TRBJ2-1; 8 bases match TRBD2. This CDR3 is built from 17 residues. Germline V gene data show CDR1 as SEHNR and CDR2 as FQNEAQ (reference sequence). V was clipped by 1 base and J by 0 bases; unmatched bases: 5. Here the CDR3 DNA reads TGTGCCAGCAGCTTAGGGACTAGCCAGAGCTCCTACAATGAGCAGTTCTTC. Translated, it gives CASSLGTSQSSYNEQFF.

V usage is TRBV6-5 and J usage is TRBJ1-1; no definite D call. Looked up from germline, CDR1 is MNHEY and CDR2 is SVGAGI. Trimming pared 7 bases from V and 3 bases from J, leaving 12 bases between. The CDR3 sequence is 13 residues long. The CDR3 coding sequence is TGTGCCAGCAAACCCGGGAGGTACACTGAAGCTTTCTTT. Its protein product is CASKPGRYTEAFF.

The chain couples TRBV19 to TRBJ2-1; 7 bases fit TRBD2. The CDR3 is 15 amino acids. Looked up from germline, CDR1 is LNHDA and CDR2 is SQIVND (reference sequence). V lost 3 bases to trimming and J lost 6 bases; unmatched junction nucleotides: 8. CDR3 region: CASSIPAGVANEQFF. The CDR3 DNA sequence: TGTGCCAGTAGTATCCCCGCGGGGGTAGCCAATGAGCAGTTCTTC.

The V gene is TRBV28, the J gene TRBJ1-6; no clear D gene. Germline values: CDR1 MDHEN, CDR2 SYDVKM. Between the trimmed V and J ends, which lost 3 bases and 0 bases, there was a span of 3 bases. There are 14 residues in the CDR3. Here the CDR3 DNA reads TGTGCCAGCAGTTTTAGCTCCTATAATTCACCCCTCCACTTT. As protein: CASSFSSYNSPLHF.

The genes are TRBV6-2 or TRBV6-3 and TRBJ2-1, with 7 bases matching TRBD2. The CDR3 sequence is 15 residues long. The ends lost 0 bases at V and 15 bases at J; junction bases unmatched: 14. Germline V gene lookup returns CDR1 MNHEY and CDR2 SVGEGT. The DNA for the CDR3 is TGTGCCAGCAGTTACTCGTTCGGGTTTTGGGGGGGTTGGTTCTTC. It is translated as CASSYSFGFWGGWFF.

This CDR3 is CSARDPRKAFF. The DNA of the CDR3 is TGCAGTGCTAGAGATCCGAGGAAAGCTTTCTTT. This chain joins TRBV20-1 and TRBJ1-1, with unresolved D. Trimming took off 0 bases at V and 9 bases at J, with 8 bases between the two ends. Germline CDR1 is DFQATT and CDR2 is SNEGSKA (reference sequence). CDR3 length: 11 amino acids.

This clone has only a few counts. The V gene is TRBV2, the J gene TRBJ1-4; 10 nucleotides match TRBD1. The germline V gene has CDR1 SNHLY and CDR2 FYNNEI. V trimming: 6 bases; J trimming: 5 bases; junction bases outside the gene matches: 9. CDR3 length: 16 amino acids. This CDR3 is CASRGTGQGMNEKLFF. The CDR3 nucleotides are TGTGCCAGCAGAGGGACGGGACAGGGGATGAATGAAAAACTGTTTTTT.

The chain has TRBV9 and TRBJ2-1; 15 nucleotides agree with TRBD2. V gave up 0 bases and J gave up 8 bases; unmatched junction bases: 6. This CDR3 is built from 17 residues. From germline, CDR1 is SGDLS and CDR2 YYNGEE. The CDR3 protein is CASSVGTSGGDIDEQFF. CDR3 sequence (DNA): TGTGCCAGCAGCGTAGGGACTAGCGGGGGGGATATCGATGAGCAGTTCTTC. The full variable domain, rest sourced from reference TRBV9 and TRBJ2-1, is DSGVTQTPKHLITATGQRVTLRCSPRSGDLSVYWYQQSLDQGLQFLIQYYNGEERAKGNILERFSAQQFPDLHSELNLSSLELGDSALYFCASSVGTSGGDIDEQFFGPGTRLTVL.

CDR3 nucleotide sequence: TGTGCCAGCAGCCCACGATGGGGCACCGGGGAGCTGTTTTTT. Translation: CASSPRWGTGELFF. This sequence joins TRBV7-8 and TRBJ2-2, with D unclear. The CDR3 is 14 amino acids. CDR1 and CDR2 (germline): SGHVS, FQNEAQ. Trimming removed 5 bases at V and 4 bases at J, with 11 bases between. Drawing the rest from reference TRBV7-8 and TRBJ2-2, the complete variable domain is GAGVSQSPRYKVAKRGQDVALRCDPISGHVSLFWYQQALGQGPEFLTYFQNEAQLDKSGLPSDRFFAERPEGSVSTLKIQRTQQEDSAVYLCASSPRWGTGELFFGEGSRLTVL.

The rearrangement joins TRBV3-1 (or the pseudogene TRBV3-2) to TRBJ2-3; the match to TRBD2 covers 7 bases. This CDR3 contains 16 residues. V trimming: 0 bases; J trimming: 1 base; junction bases outside the gene matches: 4. From germline, CDR1 is LGHDT and CDR2 YNNKEL (reference sequence). In DNA form, the CDR3 reads TGTGCCAGCAGCCAAGATGCGGGGAGGGGCACAGATACGCAGTATTTT. This sequence encodes CASSQDAGRGTDTQYF.

The chain couples TRBV7-2 to TRBJ2-7; perhaps TRBD1 as D (6 bases). This CDR3 comprises 14 residues. CDR1 SGHTA and CDR2 FQGNSA come from the germline V gene. Trimming shortened V by 1 base and J by 5 bases, and 12 bases separated the two germline ends. Here the CDR3 reads CASSLVTGNHEQYF. The CDR3, as DNA: TGTGCCAGCAGCTTAGTAACAGGGAACCACGAGCAGTACTTC.

J is TRBJ2-6 and V is TRBV5-1, with D hard to call. This CDR3 region has 16 residues. The ends were cut back, 3 bases at V and 0 bases at J, with 10 bases in the middle. The germline V gene encodes CDR1 SGHRS and CDR2 YFSETQ. Written as DNA, the CDR3 is TGCGCCAGCAGCTCGACCCCCCTCTCTGGGGCCAACGTCCTGACTTTC. Protein: CASSSTPLSGANVLTF.

The chain has TRBV28 and TRBJ1-1, with a tentative D call TRBD1 (5 bases). V dropped 5 bases and J dropped 1 base, with 17 bases sitting between them. CDR3 size: 16 residues. Germline V gene sequence: CDR1 MDHEN, CDR2 SYDVKM. This CDR3 is CASSNARDFANTEAFF. The CDR3 nucleotides read TGTGCCAGCAGTAACGCCCGGGACTTTGCGAACACTGAAGCTTTCTTT.

The genes are TRBV10-2 and TRBJ2-2, with TRBD1 matching 7 bases. J lost 7 bases, V lost 10 bases, and 12 bases had no gene match. This CDR3 comprises 14 residues. Germline CDR1 is WSHSY and CDR2 is SAAADI. In nucleotides, the CDR3 is TGCGCCACCTACAGGGGTTATGGTATCGGGGAGCTGTTTTTT. Translated, it gives CATYRGYGIGELFF.

The chain links TRBV27 to TRBJ1-2; 7 positions match TRBD1. Germline lookup yields CDR1 MNHEY and CDR2 SMNVEV (reference sequence). The CDR3 totals 13 residues. The ends lost 5 bases at V and 7 bases at J; junction bases unmatched: 7. CDR3 DNA sequence: TGTGCCAGCAGTCCTAACCAGGGGGGTGGCTACACCTTC. Protein sequence: CASSPNQGGGYTF.